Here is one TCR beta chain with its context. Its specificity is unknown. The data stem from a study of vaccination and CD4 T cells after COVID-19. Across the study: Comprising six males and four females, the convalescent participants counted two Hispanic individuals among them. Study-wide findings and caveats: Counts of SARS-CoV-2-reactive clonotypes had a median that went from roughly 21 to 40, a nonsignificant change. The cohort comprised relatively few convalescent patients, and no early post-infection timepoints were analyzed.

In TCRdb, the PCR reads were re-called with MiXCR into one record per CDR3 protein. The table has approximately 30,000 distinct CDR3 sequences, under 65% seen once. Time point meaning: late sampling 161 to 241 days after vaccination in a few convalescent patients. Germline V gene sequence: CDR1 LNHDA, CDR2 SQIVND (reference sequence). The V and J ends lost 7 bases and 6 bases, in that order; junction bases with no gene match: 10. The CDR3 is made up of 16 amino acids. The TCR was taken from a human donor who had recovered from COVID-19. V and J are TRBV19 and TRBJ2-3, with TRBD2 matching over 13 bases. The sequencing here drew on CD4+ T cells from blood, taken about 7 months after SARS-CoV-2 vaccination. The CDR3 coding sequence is TGTGCCAGTACCACCACACTAGCGGGAGGGCTCGATACGCAGTATTTT. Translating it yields CASTTTLAGGLDTQYF.